These 15 T cell receptor beta chains were sequenced from one sample in a study of blood T cell repertoires in COVID-19. The repertoire was sequenced with immunoSEQ multiplex PCR; TCRdb's copy has only in-frame clones and lacks some. The sample carries approximately 180,000 clones, over 75% recorded once. The sequenced material came from peripheral blood. The receptors come from a woman between 65 and 79 years old with acute or convalescent COVID-19.

This clone was picked up a small number of times. V and J are TRBV5-6 and TRBJ2-4; 8 bases align to TRBD2. The V gene end was trimmed by 4 bases and the J gene end by 6 bases; junction bases not matched to a gene: 12. The V gene's germline CDR1 is SGHDT and CDR2 YYEEEE. The CDR3 has 16 residues. For the CDR3, the DNA is TGTGCCAGCAGCCTCGGGGCGGGGGGATCGATAAACATTCAGTACTTC. It codes for CASSLGAGGSINIQYF.

The V and J genes are TRBV19 and TRBJ2-1, with TRBD2 matching 11 bases. CDR3 size: 15 residues. Germline assignment: CDR1 LNHDA and CDR2 SQIVND (reference sequence). The V and J ends lost 5 bases and 4 bases, in that order; junction bases with no gene match: 4. The CDR3 sequence is CASSPGLAVYNEQFF. In nucleotides, the CDR3 is TGTGCCAGTAGTCCGGGACTAGCGGTTTACAATGAGCAGTTCTTC.

This clone was seen once. This chain connects TRBV9 to TRBJ1-1; unclear D gene. V was cut by 4 bases and J by 1 base, with 8 bases left in between. In germline, CDR1 is SGDLS, CDR2 YYNGEE. The CDR3 spans 13 residues. This CDR3 is CASSPITNTEAFF. The CDR3 DNA reads as TGTGCCAGCAGCCCTATTACGAACACTGAAGCTTTCTTT.

In DNA form, the CDR3 reads TGCGCCAGCAGTACAGGGAATGAAAAACTGTTTTTT. Encoded protein: CASSTGNEKLFF. The chain has TRBV10-1 and TRBJ1-4, with a possible D match to TRBD1 (6 bases). The germline V gene encodes CDR1 WNHNN and CDR2 SYGVQD (reference sequence). The CDR3 length is 12 residues. V lost 5 bases to trimming and J lost 5 bases, with 6 bases between them.

CDR3 loop: CASRRTGNYGYTF. CDR3 in DNA: TGTGCCAGCCGACGGACGGGGAACTATGGCTACACCTTC. V usage is TRBV27 and J usage is TRBJ1-2; D is unresolved. From germline, CDR1 is MNHEY and CDR2 SMNVEV (reference sequence). V shed 8 bases and J shed 2 bases, with 12 bases lying between them. The length of the CDR3 is 13 residues.

This clone was observed a few times. The genes are TRBV4-2 and TRBJ2-1; 8 bases agree with TRBD2. CDR1 is LGHNA, CDR2 YNFKEQ, per germline. J lost 8 bases, V lost 4 bases, and 16 bases had no gene match. The CDR3 has 17 residues. The CDR3 nucleotides are TGTGCCAGCAGCCGGCGATCGTTTACCGGGGGGGTGGATGAGCAGTTCTTC. It encodes CASSRRSFTGGVDEQFF.

This chain links TRBV11-3 with TRBJ2-2; 9 bases are shared with TRBD2. The V gene end was trimmed by 2 bases and the J gene end by 1 base; junction bases not matched to a gene: 8. This CDR3 has 18 residues. CDR1 is SGHNT, CDR2 YENEEA, per germline. The CDR3 region has the DNA TGTGCCAGCAGCTTACGCATTCGGCGGGAGGGGAACACCGGGGAGCTGTTTTTT. Its protein is CASSLRIRREGNTGELFF.

This clone was seen only once. The genes are TRBV24-1 and TRBJ2-1, with 12 bases that match TRBD2. The CDR3 consists of 23 residues. Germline CDR1 KGHDR, CDR2 SFDVKD. J lost 4 bases, V lost 4 bases, and 25 bases had no gene match. Here the CDR3 DNA reads TGTGCCACCAGTGACCCTAATAGCGTCGGGACAGGAGGACTAGCGGGACCTTACAATGAGCAGTTCTTC. Translation gives CATSDPNSVGTGGLAGPYNEQFF.

V is TRBV30 and J is TRBJ2-7, with 9 bases lining up with TRBD2. Germline-derived CDR1 and CDR2 are GTSNPN and SVGIG (reference sequence). J lost 1 base, V lost 0 bases, and 7 bases had no gene match. The CDR3 has 16 amino acids. CDR3 in amino acids: CAWSVGGSGGSYEQYF. CDR3 DNA: TGTGCCTGGAGTGTTGGGGGTAGCGGGGGATCCTACGAGCAGTACTTC. Filled out from reference TRBV30 and TRBJ2-7, the complete variable domain reads SQTIHQWPATLVQPVGSPLSLECTVEGTSNPNLYWYRQAAGRGLQLLFYSVGIGQISSEVPQNLSASRPQDRQFILSSKKLLLSDSGFYLCAWSVGGSGGSYEQYFGPGTRLTVT.

This chain connects TRBV29-1 to TRBJ1-3, with no clear D. V was trimmed by 5 bases and J by 3 bases, leaving 14 bases between them. The CDR3 loop spans 14 amino acids. Germline lookup yields CDR1 SQVTM and CDR2 ANQGSEA. CDR3 in DNA: TGCAGCGTTCTTAGAAACAGAGATGGAAACACCATATATTTT. It is translated as CSVLRNRDGNTIYF.

This chain links TRBV10-1 with TRBJ2-3; D is possibly TRBD1 (6 bases). CDR1 and CDR2 (germline): WNHNN, SYGVQD (reference sequence). This CDR3 is built from 13 residues. The germline V and J ends were trimmed by 0 bases and 9 bases, with 10 bases remaining between them. The CDR3 region has the DNA TGCGCCAGCAGTGAGTCGACAGGACGGACGCAGTATTTT. Amino acids: CASSESTGRTQYF.

This clone turned up a few times. The V gene is TRBV5-1, the J gene TRBJ2-7; the match to TRBD1 covers 9 bases. The CDR3 loop spans 17 amino acids. J lost 5 bases, V lost 0 bases, and 12 bases had no gene match. Per germline, CDR1 SGHRS and CDR2 YFSETQ. CDR3: CASSLDPPGQGRHEQYF. The CDR3 DNA reads as TGCGCCAGCAGCTTGGACCCCCCGGGACAGGGTCGCCACGAGCAGTACTTC.

The rearrangement uses TRBV9 and TRBJ2-1, with 8 bases identical to TRBD1. Per the germline V gene, CDR1 is SGDLS and CDR2 is YYNGEE. The CDR3 length is 17 residues. The trim removed 1 base at V and 7 bases at J, leaving 13 bases unmatched. The CDR3 here is CASSVRPGTGRQNEQFF. CDR3 nucleotides: TGTGCCAGCAGCGTAAGACCCGGGACAGGAAGACAAAATGAGCAGTTCTTC.

V usage is TRBV9 and J usage is TRBJ1-3, with 8 nucleotides matching TRBD1. In germline, CDR1 is SGDLS, CDR2 YYNGEE. V shed 4 bases and J 2 bases; nucleotides not matched to a gene: 11. CDR3 length: 17 residues. The chain's CDR3 is CASSRTNRGITGNTIYF. Written as DNA, the CDR3 is TGTGCCAGCAGCCGAACCAACAGGGGGATAACTGGAAACACCATATATTTT.

This chain links TRBV7-3 with TRBJ2-1; possible D gene TRBD2, 6 bases. The CDR3 length is 15 residues. CDR1 and CDR2 from the germline V gene are SGHTA and FQGTGA. Trimming cost V 5 bases and J 6 bases, with 17 bases left between them. The CDR3 sequence: CASSPGSWGGNEQFF. In nucleotides, the CDR3 is TGTGCCAGCAGCCCCGGGAGTTGGGGAGGCAATGAGCAGTTCTTC.